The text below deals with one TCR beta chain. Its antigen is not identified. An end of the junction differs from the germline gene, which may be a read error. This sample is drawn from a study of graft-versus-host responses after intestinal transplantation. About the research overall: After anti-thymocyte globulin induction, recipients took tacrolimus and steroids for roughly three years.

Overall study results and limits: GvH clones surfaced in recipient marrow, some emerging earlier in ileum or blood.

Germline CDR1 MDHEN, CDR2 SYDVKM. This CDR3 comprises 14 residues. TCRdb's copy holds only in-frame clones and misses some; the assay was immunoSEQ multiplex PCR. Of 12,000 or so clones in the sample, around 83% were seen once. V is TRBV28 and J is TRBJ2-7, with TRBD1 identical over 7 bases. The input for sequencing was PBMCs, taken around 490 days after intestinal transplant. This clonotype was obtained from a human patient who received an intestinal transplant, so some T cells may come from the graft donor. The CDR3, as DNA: TGTGCCAGCAGGACCGGGACAGTCATCTACGGGCAGTACTTC. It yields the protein CASRTGTVIYGQYF.